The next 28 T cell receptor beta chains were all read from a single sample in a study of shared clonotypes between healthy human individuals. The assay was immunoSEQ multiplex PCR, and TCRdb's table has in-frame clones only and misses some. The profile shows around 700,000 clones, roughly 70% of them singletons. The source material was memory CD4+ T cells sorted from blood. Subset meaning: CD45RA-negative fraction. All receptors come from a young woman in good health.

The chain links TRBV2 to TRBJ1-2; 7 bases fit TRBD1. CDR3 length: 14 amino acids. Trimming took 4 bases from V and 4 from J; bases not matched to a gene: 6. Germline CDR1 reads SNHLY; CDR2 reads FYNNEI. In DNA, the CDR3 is TGTGCCAGCAGTGGGCGACAGGGCCGCTATGGCTACACCTTC. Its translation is CASSGRQGRYGYTF.

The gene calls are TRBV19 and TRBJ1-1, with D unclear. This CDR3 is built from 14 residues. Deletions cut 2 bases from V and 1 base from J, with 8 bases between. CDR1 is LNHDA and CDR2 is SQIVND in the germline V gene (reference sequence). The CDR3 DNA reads TGTGCCAGTAGTATACACGGACCGAACACTGAAGCTTTCTTT. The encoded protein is CASSIHGPNTEAFF.

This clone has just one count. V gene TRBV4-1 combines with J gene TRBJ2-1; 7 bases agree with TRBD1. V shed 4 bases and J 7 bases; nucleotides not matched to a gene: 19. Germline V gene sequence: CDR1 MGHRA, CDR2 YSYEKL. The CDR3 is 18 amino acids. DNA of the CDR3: TGCGCCAGCAGCCGTGCCCGGGACCGGGACAGTGGTGTAAATGAGCAGTTCTTC. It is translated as CASSRARDRDSGVNEQFF.

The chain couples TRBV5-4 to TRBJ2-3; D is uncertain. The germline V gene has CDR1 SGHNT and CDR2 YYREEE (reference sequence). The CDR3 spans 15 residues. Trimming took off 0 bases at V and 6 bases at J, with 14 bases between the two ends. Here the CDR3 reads CASSLEVTATDTQYF. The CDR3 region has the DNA TGTGCCAGCAGCTTGGAGGTTACAGCCACCGATACGCAGTATTTT.

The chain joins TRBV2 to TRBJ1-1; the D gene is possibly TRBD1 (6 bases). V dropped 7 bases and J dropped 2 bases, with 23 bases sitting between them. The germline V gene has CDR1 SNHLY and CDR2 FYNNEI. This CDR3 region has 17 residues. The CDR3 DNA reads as TGTGCCAGCAAGCGACGAGAAACAGGGATTAAAAACACTGAAGCTTTCTTT. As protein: CASKRRETGIKNTEAFF. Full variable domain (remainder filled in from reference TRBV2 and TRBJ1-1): EPEVTQTPSHQVTQMGQEVILRCVPISNHLYFYWYRQILGQKVEFLVSFYNNEISEKSEIFDDQFSVERPDGSNFTLKIRSTKLEDSAMYFCASKRRETGIKNTEAFFGQGTRLTVV.

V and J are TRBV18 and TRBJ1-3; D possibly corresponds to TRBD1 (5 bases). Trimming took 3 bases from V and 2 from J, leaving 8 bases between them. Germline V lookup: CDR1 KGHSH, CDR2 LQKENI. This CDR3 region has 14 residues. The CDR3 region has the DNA TGTGCCAGCTCACCGGGGGAGGCTGGAAACACCATATATTTT. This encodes CASSPGEAGNTIYF.

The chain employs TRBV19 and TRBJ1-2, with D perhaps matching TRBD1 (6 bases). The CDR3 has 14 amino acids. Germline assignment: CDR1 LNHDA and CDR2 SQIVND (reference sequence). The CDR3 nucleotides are TGTGCGACCCAGGTGGCAGGGGTTAACTATGGCTACACCTTC. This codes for CATQVAGVNYGYTF.

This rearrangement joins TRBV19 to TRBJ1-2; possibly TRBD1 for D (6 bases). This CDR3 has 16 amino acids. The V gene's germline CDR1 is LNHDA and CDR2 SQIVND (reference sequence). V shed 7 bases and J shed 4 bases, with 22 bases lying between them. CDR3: CASNPKIRTESYGYTF. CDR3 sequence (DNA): TGTGCCAGTAACCCAAAGATCCGGACAGAGAGCTATGGCTACACCTTC.

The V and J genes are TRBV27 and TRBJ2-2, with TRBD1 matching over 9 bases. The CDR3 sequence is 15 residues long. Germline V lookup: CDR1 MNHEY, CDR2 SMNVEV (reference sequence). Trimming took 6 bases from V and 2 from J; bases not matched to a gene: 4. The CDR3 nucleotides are TGTGCCAGCAGAGGAACAGGGGGCAACACCGGGGAGCTGTTTTTT. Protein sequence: CASRGTGGNTGELFF.

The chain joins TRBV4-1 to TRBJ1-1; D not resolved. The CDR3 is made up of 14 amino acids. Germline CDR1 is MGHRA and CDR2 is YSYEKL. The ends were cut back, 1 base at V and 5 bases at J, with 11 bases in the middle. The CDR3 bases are TGCGCCAGCAGCCAAGGCCAGATGGTGACTGAAGCTTTCTTT. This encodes CASSQGQMVTEAFF.

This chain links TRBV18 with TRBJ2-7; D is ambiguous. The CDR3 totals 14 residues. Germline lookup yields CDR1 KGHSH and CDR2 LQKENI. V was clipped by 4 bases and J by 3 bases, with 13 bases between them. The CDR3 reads CASSLEVDGYEQYF. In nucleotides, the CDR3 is TGTGCCAGCTCACTCGAGGTGGACGGCTACGAGCAGTACTTC. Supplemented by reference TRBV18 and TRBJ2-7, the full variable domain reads NAGVMQNPRHLVRRRGQEARLRCSPMKGHSHVYWYRQLPEEGLKFMVYLQKENIIDESGMPKERFSAEFPKEGPSILRIQQVVRGDSAAYFCASSLEVDGYEQYFGPGTRLTVT.

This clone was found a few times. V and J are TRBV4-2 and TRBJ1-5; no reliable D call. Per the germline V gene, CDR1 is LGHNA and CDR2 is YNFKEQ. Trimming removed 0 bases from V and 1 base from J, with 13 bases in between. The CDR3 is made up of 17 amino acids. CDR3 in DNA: TGTGCCAGCAGCCAAGATCAGGCCCCCCCGAGCAATCAGCCCCAGCATTTT. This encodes CASSQDQAPPSNQPQHF.

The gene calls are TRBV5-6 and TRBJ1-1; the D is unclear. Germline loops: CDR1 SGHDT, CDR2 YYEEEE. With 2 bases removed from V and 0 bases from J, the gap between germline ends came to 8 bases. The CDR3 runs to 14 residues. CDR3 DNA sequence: TGTGCCAGCAGCTTCGGCAGACTGAACACTGAAGCTTTCTTT. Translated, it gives CASSFGRLNTEAFF.

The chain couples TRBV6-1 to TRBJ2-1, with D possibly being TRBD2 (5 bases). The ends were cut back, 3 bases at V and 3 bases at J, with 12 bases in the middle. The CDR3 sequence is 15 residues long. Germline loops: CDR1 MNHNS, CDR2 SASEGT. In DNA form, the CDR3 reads TGTGCCAGCAGTGATTTTTCGGGGTTCTACAATGAGCAGTTCTTC. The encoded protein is CASSDFSGFYNEQFF.

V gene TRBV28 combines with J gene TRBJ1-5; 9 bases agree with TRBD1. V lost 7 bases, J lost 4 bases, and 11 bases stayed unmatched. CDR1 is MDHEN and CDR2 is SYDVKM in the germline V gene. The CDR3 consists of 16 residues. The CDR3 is CASILQGTGNNQPQHF. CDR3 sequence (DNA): TGTGCCAGCATCCTGCAGGGGACAGGGAATAATCAGCCCCAGCATTTT.

The CDR3 sequence: CASSPSLTGTYGYTF. CDR3 in DNA: TGTGCCAGCAGCCCGTCTTTGACAGGGACCTATGGCTACACCTTC. The chain employs TRBV7-9 and TRBJ1-2; 7 positions match TRBD1. V dropped 5 bases and J dropped 4; count of bases not matched to a gene: 10. This CDR3 region has 15 residues. CDR1 SEHNR and CDR2 FQNEAQ come from the germline V gene (reference sequence).

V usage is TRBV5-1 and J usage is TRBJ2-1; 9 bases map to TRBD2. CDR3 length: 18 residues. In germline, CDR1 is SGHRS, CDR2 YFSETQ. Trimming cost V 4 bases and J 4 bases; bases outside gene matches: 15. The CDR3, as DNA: TGCGCCAGCAGCACCGGAGGGGCTAGCGGGACTATTTACAATGAGCAGTTCTTC. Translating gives CASSTGGASGTIYNEQFF.

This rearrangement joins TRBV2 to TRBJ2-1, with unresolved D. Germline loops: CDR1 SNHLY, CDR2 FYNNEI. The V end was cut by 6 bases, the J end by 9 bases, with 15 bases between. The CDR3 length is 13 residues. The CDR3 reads CASRRDSGTEQFF. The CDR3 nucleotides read TGTGCCAGCAGACGAGACTCGGGCACTGAGCAGTTCTTC.

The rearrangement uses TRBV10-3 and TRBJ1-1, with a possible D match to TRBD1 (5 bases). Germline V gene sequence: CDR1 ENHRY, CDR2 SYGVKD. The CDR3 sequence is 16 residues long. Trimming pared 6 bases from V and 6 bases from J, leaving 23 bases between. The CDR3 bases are TGTGCCATCAGACCACAGGTAGAGGGTATGAGGTCTGAAGCTTTCTTT. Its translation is CAIRPQVEGMRSEAFF.

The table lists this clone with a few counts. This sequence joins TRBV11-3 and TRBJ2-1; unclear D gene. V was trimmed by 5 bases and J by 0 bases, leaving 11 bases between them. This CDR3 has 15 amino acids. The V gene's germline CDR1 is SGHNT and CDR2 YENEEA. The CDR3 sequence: CASSPTTVSYNEQFF. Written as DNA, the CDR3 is TGTGCCAGCAGCCCTACTACAGTCTCCTACAATGAGCAGTTCTTC.

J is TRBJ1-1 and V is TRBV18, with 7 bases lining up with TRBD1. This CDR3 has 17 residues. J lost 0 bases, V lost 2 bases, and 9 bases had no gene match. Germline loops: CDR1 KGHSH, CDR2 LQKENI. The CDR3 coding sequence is TGTGCCAGCTCACCAAGCATTGGCAGGGGGATGAACACTGAAGCTTTCTTT. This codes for CASSPSIGRGMNTEAFF.

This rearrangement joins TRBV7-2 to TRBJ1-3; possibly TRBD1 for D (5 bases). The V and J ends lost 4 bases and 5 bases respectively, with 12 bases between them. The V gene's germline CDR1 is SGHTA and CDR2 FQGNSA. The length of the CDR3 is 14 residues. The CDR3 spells CASSSAGSRNTIYF. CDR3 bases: TGTGCCAGCAGCTCGGCAGGGTCAAGAAACACCATATATTTT.

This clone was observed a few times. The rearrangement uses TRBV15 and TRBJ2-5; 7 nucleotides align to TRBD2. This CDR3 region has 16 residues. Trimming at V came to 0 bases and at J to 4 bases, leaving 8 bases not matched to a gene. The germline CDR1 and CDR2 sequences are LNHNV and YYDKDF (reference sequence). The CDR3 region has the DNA TGTGCCACCAGCAGAGATTTGGGGGAGGGCGGAGAGACCCAGTACTTC. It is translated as CATSRDLGEGGETQYF.

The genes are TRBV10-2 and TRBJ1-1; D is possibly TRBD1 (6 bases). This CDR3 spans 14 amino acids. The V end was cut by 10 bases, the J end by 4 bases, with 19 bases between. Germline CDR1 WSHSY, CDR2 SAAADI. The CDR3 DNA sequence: TGCGCCACCTCGGCTAACAGGGTTGGCACTGAAGCTTTCTTT. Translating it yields CATSANRVGTEAFF.

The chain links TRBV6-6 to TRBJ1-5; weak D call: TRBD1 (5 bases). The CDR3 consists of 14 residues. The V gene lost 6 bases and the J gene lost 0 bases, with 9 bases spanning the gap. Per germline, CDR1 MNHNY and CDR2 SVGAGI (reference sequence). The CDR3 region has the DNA TGTGCCAGCAGACCCGGACATAGCAATCAGCCCCAGCATTTT. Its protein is CASRPGHSNQPQHF.

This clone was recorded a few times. This chain's CDR3 is CASSASSGGASSKQFF. CDR3 nucleotide sequence: TGCGCCAGCAGCGCCTCTAGCGGAGGGGCGTCATCTAAGCAGTTCTTC. The chain uses TRBV5-1 and TRBJ2-1; 7 bases fit TRBD2. The J segment lost 11 bases and the V segment lost 4 bases, leaving 18 bases of the junction unmatched. The CDR3 sequence is 16 residues long. CDR1 and CDR2 (germline): SGHRS, YFSETQ.

The CDR3 DNA sequence: TGTGCCAGCGCCCGGGACGGAGATACGCAGTATTTT. Translating gives CASARDGDTQYF. The J gene is TRBJ2-3, the V gene TRBV5-6; D is perhaps TRBD1 or TRBD2 (5 bases each). The CDR3 is 12 residues long. V was trimmed by 7 bases and J by 5 bases, leaving 11 bases between them. Germline V gives CDR1 SGHDT, CDR2 YYEEEE.

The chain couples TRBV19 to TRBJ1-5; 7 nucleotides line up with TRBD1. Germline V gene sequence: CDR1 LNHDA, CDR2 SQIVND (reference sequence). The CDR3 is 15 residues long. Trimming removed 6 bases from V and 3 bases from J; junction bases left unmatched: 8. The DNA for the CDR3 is TGTGCCAGTAGATTACAGGGGCCCACCAATCAGCCCCAGCATTTT. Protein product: CASRLQGPTNQPQHF.